Presented here are 25 T cell receptor beta chains from one specimen sequenced in a study of cytotoxic CD8 clonotypes in ibrutinib-treated CLL. Sequencing was performed with immunoSEQ multiplex PCR; in TCRdb, only in-frame clones are kept and a portion is missing. The sample contains 65,000 to 80,000 clones, 75% to 90% of which appear only once. The sample was PBMCs, taken after 24 months of ibrutinib treatment. The receptors stem from a human donor with chronic lymphocytic leukemia.

This clone was observed a single time. This chain connects TRBV7-3 to TRBJ2-5; D unresolved. The V gene lost 11 bases and the J gene lost 1 base, with 20 bases spanning the gap. CDR3 size: 15 residues. Looked up from germline, CDR1 is SGHTA and CDR2 is FQGTGA. As DNA, the CDR3 is TGTGCCTCCCTGATGGGCATGACCTTCCAAGAGACCCAGTACTTC. Its translation is CASLMGMTFQETQYF.

The chain couples TRBV11-3 to TRBJ2-2; unclear D gene. CDR1 SGHNT and CDR2 YENEEA come from the germline V gene. This CDR3 has 14 residues. V shed 2 bases and J shed 0 bases, with 4 bases lying between them. The CDR3 DNA follows: TGTGCCAGCAGCTTATCCCCGAACACCGGGGAGCTGTTTTTT. The encoded protein is CASSLSPNTGELFF. The full variable domain, completed using reference TRBV11-3 and TRBJ2-2, is EAGVVQSPRYKIIEKKQPVAFWCNPISGHNTLYWYLQNLGQGPELLIRYENEEAVDDSQLPKDRFSAERLKGVDSTLKIQPAELGDSAVYLCASSLSPNTGELFFGEGSRLTVL.

The chain carries TRBV7-9 and TRBJ1-1; no reliable D call. This CDR3 has 14 residues. CDR1 SEHNR and CDR2 FQNEAQ come from the germline V gene (reference sequence). V was pared by 0 bases and J by 1 base, with 6 bases between. The CDR3 loop reads CASSLASANTEAFF. For the CDR3, the DNA is TGTGCCAGCAGCTTAGCCTCCGCGAACACTGAAGCTTTCTTT.

The chain couples TRBV2 to TRBJ2-7, with 8 bases that match TRBD2. After removal of 8 bases from V and 1 base from J, the junction contained 7 bases not matched to a gene. The CDR3 has 14 residues. Germline V gene data show CDR1 as SNHLY and CDR2 as FYNNEI. The CDR3 here is CASWGQRESYEQYF. The CDR3 coding sequence is TGTGCCAGCTGGGGTCAGCGGGAGTCCTACGAGCAGTACTTC.

J is TRBJ2-1 and V is TRBV7-2; 8 bases are a match to TRBD2. After removal of 0 bases from V and 7 bases from J, the junction contained 5 bases not matched to a gene. This CDR3 is built from 15 residues. Germline values: CDR1 SGHTA, CDR2 FQGNSA. The CDR3 reads CASSLAQREYNEQFF. DNA for the CDR3: TGTGCCAGCAGCTTAGCACAGCGGGAGTATAATGAGCAGTTCTTC.

This rearrangement joins TRBV9 to TRBJ2-3; 11 nucleotides align to TRBD2. Germline loops: CDR1 SGDLS, CDR2 YYNGEE. Trimming removed 6 bases from V and 4 bases from J; junction bases left unmatched: 10. CDR3 length: 16 amino acids. In DNA, the CDR3 is TGTGCCAGCACCCCGGGGCTAGCGGGAGGAGCAGATACGCAGTATTTT. Translation gives CASTPGLAGGADTQYF. The full variable domain, with the rest looked up from reference TRBV9 and TRBJ2-3, is DSGVTQTPKHLITATGQRVTLRCSPRSGDLSVYWYQQSLDQGLQFLIQYYNGEERAKGNILERFSAQQFPDLHSELNLSSLELGDSALYFCASTPGLAGGADTQYFGPGTRLTVL.

J is TRBJ2-5 and V is TRBV6-5; TRBD2 might be the D (6 bases). The CDR3 runs to 14 residues. Trimming removed 5 bases from V and 9 bases from J, with 19 bases in between. Germline V gene lookup returns CDR1 MNHEY and CDR2 SVGAGI. The CDR3 region has the DNA TGTGCCAGCAGTCCCCGGGTAGCGGCCTTCGCCCAGTACTTC. Translation gives CASSPRVAAFAQYF.

This clone appeared once. V usage is TRBV7-6 and J usage is TRBJ2-7, with D perhaps TRBD2 (6 bases). Germline CDR1 is SGHVS and CDR2 is FNYEAQ. The V end lost 4 bases, the J end lost 7 bases, and 17 bases lay between the germline ends. The CDR3 spans 14 residues. The CDR3 sequence is CASSYGGGVGEQYF. The CDR3 DNA follows: TGTGCCAGCAGCTATGGAGGAGGGGTGGGTGAGCAGTACTTC.

The rearrangement joins TRBV5-1 to TRBJ2-7; 13 positions match TRBD2. The CDR3 extends over 15 amino acids. CDR1 and CDR2 from the germline V gene are SGHRS and YFSETQ. The V and J ends lost 4 bases and 3 bases, in that order; junction bases with no gene match: 4. The CDR3 loop reads CASSVGTSGVYEQYF. The CDR3 nucleotides are TGCGCCAGCAGCGTGGGGACTAGCGGGGTCTACGAGCAGTACTTC.

The chain joins TRBV7-2 to TRBJ2-7, with TRBD1 identical over 7 bases. Germline V CDR1 and CDR2: SGHTA, FQGNSA. Trimming cost V 2 bases and J 2 bases; bases outside gene matches: 3. The CDR3 is 14 amino acids. CDR3 in amino acids: CASSLRDSPYEQYF. The DNA for the CDR3 is TGTGCCAGCAGCTTAAGGGACAGCCCCTACGAGCAGTACTTC.

This chain connects TRBV7-2 to TRBJ1-4; 10 positions agree with TRBD1. The V segment lost 4 bases and the J segment 8 bases; nucleotides outside the gene matches: 1. The CDR3 is 13 amino acids. CDR1 and CDR2 from the germline V gene are SGHTA and FQGNSA. In DNA, the CDR3 is TGTGCCAGCAGCTCGGACAGGGGGGAAAAACTGTTTTTT. Translation: CASSSDRGEKLFF.

The CDR3 bases are TGCGCCAGCAGCCAAGAACCTACTCCGGGGGGGGATACGCAGTATTTT. Translating gives CASSQEPTPGGDTQYF. The V call is TRBV4-1, the J call TRBJ2-3, with TRBD2 matching over 8 bases. The germline gives CDR1 MGHRA, CDR2 YSYEKL. V shed 0 bases, J shed 6 bases, and the junction held 8 bases outside the gene matches. The CDR3 has 16 amino acids.

The rearrangement links TRBV18 to TRBJ1-2; D is possibly TRBD1 (5 bases). Trimming cost V 1 base and J 3 bases, with 12 bases left between them. CDR3 length: 15 amino acids. The germline V gene has CDR1 KGHSH and CDR2 LQKENI. CDR3 DNA sequence: TGTGCCAGCTCACCACAGGGAGGGGACGACTATGGCTACACCTTC. This codes for CASSPQGGDDYGYTF.

The chain couples TRBV6-1 to TRBJ2-7; D is tentatively TRBD1 or TRBD2 (5 bases each). This CDR3 spans 16 amino acids. Trimming shortened V by 3 bases and J by 5 bases, and 20 bases separated the two germline ends. Germline CDR1 MNHNS, CDR2 SASEGT. The CDR3 region is CASSDIFVGTVHEQYF. CDR3 in DNA: TGTGCCAGCAGTGATATTTTTGTCGGGACGGTACACGAGCAGTACTTC.

The chain carries TRBV5-4 and TRBJ2-3; D gene uncertain. There are 15 residues in the CDR3. V lost 6 bases and J 0 bases, leaving 14 bases between the germline ends. Germline V gene lookup returns CDR1 SGHNT and CDR2 YYREEE (reference sequence). The CDR3 DNA is TGTGCCAGCACTCATCGGGCGAAGAGCACAGATACGCAGTATTTT. Protein sequence: CASTHRAKSTDTQYF.

The gene calls are TRBV11-2 and TRBJ1-3; D is unclear. The CDR3 length is 13 residues. V lost 5 bases to trimming and J lost 1 base, with 6 bases between them. Germline lookup yields CDR1 SGHAT and CDR2 FQNNGV. In DNA, the CDR3 is TGTGCCAGCAGCCTCTTTTCTGGAAACACCATATATTTT. Its protein product is CASSLFSGNTIYF. Using reference TRBV11-2 and TRBJ1-3 for the parts outside the CDR3, the full variable domain is EAGVAQSPRYKIIEKRQSVAFWCNPISGHATLYWYQQILGQGPKLLIQFQNNGVVDDSQLPKDRFSAERLKGVDSTLKIQPAKLEDSAVYLCASSLFSGNTIYFGEGSWLTVV.

The rearrangement links TRBV9 to TRBJ2-7; tentative D call: TRBD1 (6 bases). This CDR3 has 14 residues. Germline V gives CDR1 SGDLS, CDR2 YYNGEE. With 2 bases removed from V and 0 bases from J, the gap between germline ends came to 9 bases. The CDR3 sequence is CASSVGRGSYEQYF. In DNA, the CDR3 is TGTGCCAGCAGCGTTGGCAGGGGCTCCTACGAGCAGTACTTC.

A few counts support this clone. This chain joins TRBV19 and TRBJ2-5; D gene unclear. Germline values: CDR1 LNHDA, CDR2 SQIVND (reference sequence). The V end lost 5 bases, the J end lost 0 bases, and 7 bases lay between the germline ends. This CDR3 region has 13 residues. The CDR3 DNA reads TGTGCCAGTAGTCTCAGATACCAAGAGACCCAGTACTTC. As protein: CASSLRYQETQYF.

The chain joins TRBV5-4 to TRBJ2-1; the D gene could be TRBD1 or TRBD2 (6 bases each). V lost 4 bases and J lost 7, with 9 bases in between. CDR1 and CDR2 (germline): SGHNT, YYREEE (reference sequence). CDR3 length: 12 amino acids. CDR3 protein: CASSQGRNEQFF. The CDR3 nucleotides are TGTGCCAGCAGCCAGGGGAGGAATGAGCAGTTCTTC. Based on the CDR3 plus reference TRBV5-4 and TRBJ2-1, the full variable domain is ETGVTQSPTHLIKTRGQQVTLRCSSQSGHNTVSWYQQALGQGPQFIFQYYREEENGRGNFPPRFSGLQFPNYSSELNVNALELDDSALYLCASSQGRNEQFFGPGTRLTVL.

There are a few counts of this clone. The chain recombines TRBV5-6 with TRBJ2-3; TRBD1 might be the D (6 bases). Germline V gives CDR1 SGHDT, CDR2 YYEEEE. The CDR3 extends over 15 amino acids. V lost 4 bases and J 1 base, leaving 13 bases between the germline ends. In DNA form, the CDR3 reads TGTGCCAGCAGCATCACAGGGTTAGGCACAGATACGCAGTATTTT. Residues: CASSITGLGTDTQYF.

The chain has TRBV30 and TRBJ1-2; the D is unclear. The germline V gene encodes CDR1 GTSNPN and CDR2 SVGIG (reference sequence). The V end was cut by 7 bases, the J end by 2 bases, with 14 bases between. The CDR3 contains 13 residues. CDR3 bases: TGTGCCTCTAATATGAACAGCAACTATGGCTACACCTTC. Its translation is CASNMNSNYGYTF.

The CDR3 here is CASSLGSWLGGEQYF. In nucleotides, the CDR3 is TGTGCCAGCAGCTTGGGCAGTTGGTTGGGGGGGGAGCAGTACTTC. The chain recombines TRBV7-2 with TRBJ2-7; 7 bases match TRBD2. Germline values: CDR1 SGHTA, CDR2 FQGNSA. Trimming at V came to 3 bases and at J to 7 bases, leaving 12 bases not matched to a gene. The CDR3 extends over 15 amino acids.

The V and J genes are TRBV6-1 and TRBJ2-1; D is unresolved. This CDR3 spans 16 amino acids. Per the germline V gene, CDR1 is MNHNS and CDR2 is SASEGT. V lost 2 bases to trimming and J lost 4 bases, with 15 bases between them. CDR3 region: CASSEPDQLSYNEQFF. The CDR3 nucleotides are TGTGCCAGCAGTGAACCGGACCAGCTTTCTTACAATGAGCAGTTCTTC.

The rearrangement joins TRBV4-3 to TRBJ2-7, with D possibly being TRBD2 (6 bases). V lost 0 bases, J lost 1 base, and 19 bases lay in between. CDR3 length: 18 residues. CDR1 LGHNA and CDR2 YSLEER come from the germline V gene. CDR3 nucleotide sequence: TGCGCCAGCAGCCAAGATCTTCCCGCGGGGCTTCTGTCCTACGAGCAGTACTTC. It translates to CASSQDLPAGLLSYEQYF.

The CDR3 DNA reads TGTGCCAGCAGTCCACAGGGATGGGGCGGGGAGCTGTTTTTT. Translation gives CASSPQGWGGELFF. The rearrangement uses TRBV5-4 and TRBJ2-2; the D gene is possibly TRBD1 (6 bases). V gave up 5 bases and J gave up 7 bases, with 15 bases separating them. This CDR3 has 14 amino acids. CDR1 is SGHNT, CDR2 YYREEE, per germline (reference sequence).